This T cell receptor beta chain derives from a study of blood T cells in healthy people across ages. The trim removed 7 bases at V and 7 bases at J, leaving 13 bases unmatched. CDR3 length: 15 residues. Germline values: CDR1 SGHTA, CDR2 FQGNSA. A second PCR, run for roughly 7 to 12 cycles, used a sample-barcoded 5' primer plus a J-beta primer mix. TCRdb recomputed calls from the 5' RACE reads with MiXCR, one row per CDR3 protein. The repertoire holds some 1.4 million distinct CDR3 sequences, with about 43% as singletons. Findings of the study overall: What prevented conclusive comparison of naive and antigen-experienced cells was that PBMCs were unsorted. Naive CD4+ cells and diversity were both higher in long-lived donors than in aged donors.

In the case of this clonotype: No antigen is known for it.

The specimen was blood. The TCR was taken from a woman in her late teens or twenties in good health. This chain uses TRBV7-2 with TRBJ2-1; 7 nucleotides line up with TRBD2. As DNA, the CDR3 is TGTGCCAGCATCCTAGGTCCTAGCGGCAGGAATGAGCAGTTCTTC. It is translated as CASILGPSGRNEQFF.